This T cell receptor (beta chain) is drawn from a study of shared clonotypes between healthy human individuals. Study conclusions and caveats: Few donors restricted represented genetic and exposure-history diversity.

Measured with immunoSEQ multiplex PCR; TCRdb has only the in-frame clones, and not every one. The table shows more than 400,000 clones, with 90% to 97% occurring only once. Germline CDR1 is LNHDA and CDR2 is SQIVND (reference sequence). Trimming took 0 bases from V and 0 from J, leaving 6 bases between them. The CDR3 covers 16 residues. This clone was recorded once. Its antigen is not known. Source material: naive CD4+ T cells sorted from blood. Sample subset: CD45RA+ positively selected. The gene calls are TRBV19 and TRBJ2-6, with D hard to call. The receptor comes from a woman in her twenties or thirties in good health. CDR3 DNA sequence: TGTGCCAGTAGTATAGATTTCGGCTCTGGGGCCAACGTCCTGACTTTC. Translated: CASSIDFGSGANVLTF.